This entry lists 29 T cell receptor beta chains sequenced from one sample in a study of post-analysis software for immune sequencing data (dated by TCRdb to between 2015 and 2017). What the study reported, not specific to this receptor: Significantly higher frequencies in patients than in controls were found for five or six TRBV segments, including TRBV5-6, TRBV5-1 and TRBV20-1.

These receptors have no identified antigens. Library preparation used PCR. Sequencing instrument: Illumina HiSeq 2500. To reduce PCR and sequencing biases, unique molecular identifiers were built into the TCR beta cDNA libraries. TCRdb applied fastp at Q25 and MiXCR to the public reads, then kept only in-frame beta chains. Rows with a matching CDR3 protein are joined into one entry that keeps the most common DNA and genes. The sample table holds approximately 660,000 distinct CDR3 sequences, of which over 45% were seen once. Roughly 10% of the sample rests with the top ten. Source material: blood. Every receptor here comes from a girl aged 2-10 years with multiple sclerosis.

The gene calls are TRBV12-3 or TRBV12-4 and TRBJ2-3, with D perhaps TRBD1 or TRBD2 (6 bases each). V was pared by 6 bases and J by 4 bases, with 17 bases between. The CDR3 loop spans 15 amino acids. CDR3 bases: TGTGCCAGCAGGCCTCGGGGGACAAGCGCAGATACGCAGTATTTT. It translates to CASRPRGTSADTQYF.

The chain employs TRBV24-1 and TRBJ1-5; no clear D. This CDR3 comprises 14 residues. Germline-derived CDR1 and CDR2 are KGHDR and SFDVKD. Trimming removed 5 bases at V and 3 bases at J, with 10 bases between. CDR3 region: CATSGFGVNQPQHF. The DNA of the CDR3 is TGTGCCACCAGTGGATTCGGAGTCAATCAGCCCCAGCATTTT.

The rearrangement joins TRBV27 to TRBJ2-3; TRBD2 matches 8 bases. This CDR3 spans 16 amino acids. V was pared by 1 base and J by 2 bases, with 5 bases of the junction left unmatched. Germline CDR1 MNHEY, CDR2 SMNVEV (reference sequence). CDR3 sequence: CASSLLTGGFTDTQYF. CDR3 nucleotide sequence: TGTGCCAGCAGTTTATTGACGGGAGGGTTCACAGATACGCAGTATTTT.

V is TRBV13 and J is TRBJ2-1, with a tentative D call TRBD2 (5 bases). The CDR3 loop spans 14 amino acids. From germline, CDR1 is PRHDT and CDR2 FYEKMQ (reference sequence). The ends were cut back, 8 bases at V and 1 base at J, with 12 bases in the middle. The CDR3 here is CASRLARSYNEQFF. CDR3 DNA: TGTGCCAGCCGCCTAGCAAGATCCTACAATGAGCAGTTCTTC. Full variable domain (remainder filled in from reference TRBV13 and TRBJ2-1): AAGVIQSPRHLIKEKRETATLKCYPIPRHDTVYWYQQGPGQDPQFLISFYEKMQSDKGSIPDRFSAQQFSDYHSELNMSSLELGDSALYFCASRLARSYNEQFFGPGTRLTVL.

V gene TRBV20-1 combines with J gene TRBJ2-2, with D possibly matching TRBD2 (5 bases). V was trimmed by 5 bases and J by 5 bases, leaving 18 bases between them. This CDR3 has 15 residues. CDR1 is DFQATT, CDR2 SNEGSKA, per germline (reference sequence). For the CDR3, the DNA is TGCAGTGCTCTAGGGAGCATGACTCGAACCGGGGAGCTGTTTTTT. Its protein product is CSALGSMTRTGELFF.

V is TRBV20-1 and J is TRBJ1-2; 7 bases fit TRBD1. Germline V gene sequence: CDR1 DFQATT, CDR2 SNEGSKA (reference sequence). V dropped 3 bases and J dropped 2; count of bases not matched to a gene: 3. The CDR3 has 13 amino acids. CDR3 amino acids: CSARDRSNYGYTF. The CDR3 nucleotides are TGCAGTGCTAGGGACAGGAGCAACTATGGCTACACCTTC.

This chain uses TRBV29-1 with TRBJ2-2; no reliable D call. The CDR3 totals 12 residues. Germline V gene sequence: CDR1 SQVTM, CDR2 ANQGSEA. V gave up 4 bases and J gave up 4 bases, with 7 bases separating them. CDR3 residues: CSVGKITGELFF. CDR3 sequence (DNA): TGCAGCGTTGGGAAGATCACCGGGGAGCTGTTTTTT.

This rearrangement joins TRBV25-1 to TRBJ2-5; 9 nucleotides align to TRBD1. Germline CDR1 is MGHDK and CDR2 is SYGVNS. The V segment lost 4 bases and the J segment 5 bases; nucleotides outside the gene matches: 5. This CDR3 contains 14 residues. The CDR3 region has the DNA TGTGCCAGCAGTGGTCGGACAGGGGTTGAGACCCAGTACTTC. As protein: CASSGRTGVETQYF.

The chain couples TRBV29-1 to TRBJ2-7; D is tentatively TRBD1 or TRBD2 (5 bases each). The V gene's germline CDR1 is SQVTM and CDR2 ANQGSEA. V lost 5 bases to trimming and J lost 4 bases, with 21 bases between them. This CDR3 has 15 residues. The CDR3 is CSVPEDSPRGYEQYF. CDR3 DNA sequence: TGCAGCGTTCCCGAAGACTCCCCGAGGGGATACGAGCAGTACTTC.

To note about this clonotype: This CDR3 fails to terminate in the conserved phenylalanine or tryptophan, so it likely reflects a read error. This sequence joins TRBV29-1 and TRBJ2-1; D is unresolved. The CDR3 totals 14 residues. Germline loops: CDR1 SQVTM, CDR2 ANQGSEA. CDR3 nucleotide sequence: TGCAGCGTTGAAGACCCCCTCTCCTACAACGAGCAGTTCCTC. It encodes CSVEDPLSYNEQFL.

This clonotype was detected a few times. The chain links TRBV6-5 to TRBJ2-7, with D maybe TRBD2 (5 bases). The CDR3 has 15 amino acids. Trimming removed 2 bases from V and 2 bases from J, with 13 bases in between. Germline V gene data show CDR1 as MNHEY and CDR2 as SVGAGI. The CDR3 DNA reads TGTGCCAGCAGTTACCCGGACCCCGGGGCCTACGAGCAGTACTTC. Its protein product is CASSYPDPGAYEQYF.

V and J are TRBV7-9 and TRBJ2-4, with 9 bases that match TRBD2. Germline lookup yields CDR1 SEHNR and CDR2 FQNEAQ (reference sequence). V lost 5 bases, J lost 8 bases, and 25 bases stayed unmatched. The CDR3 is made up of 20 amino acids. CDR3 sequence: CASSPDTGTSTKVEGDIQYF. Here the CDR3 DNA reads TGTGCCAGCAGCCCCGACACCGGGACTAGCACAAAAGTAGAGGGAGACATTCAGTACTTC.

This CDR3 reads CASSEGNTPYGYTF. The CDR3 region has the DNA TGTGCCAGCAGTGAAGGGAACACCCCCTATGGCTACACCTTC. The V gene is TRBV25-1, the J gene TRBJ1-2; D remains unclear. V was cut by 2 bases and J by 4 bases, with 11 bases left in between. This CDR3 contains 14 residues. The V gene's germline CDR1 is MGHDK and CDR2 SYGVNS.

This clonotype was counted ten times or more. The J gene is TRBJ2-7, the V gene TRBV12-3 or TRBV12-4; D gene uncertain. With 3 bases removed from V and 6 bases from J, the gap between germline ends came to 6 bases. There are 11 residues in the CDR3. For the CDR3, the DNA is TGTGCCAGCAGTTTTGGTGGCGAGCAGTACTTC. Translation gives CASSFGGEQYF.

CDR3: CASSLDGESNEQFF. The CDR3 DNA reads as TGCGCCAGCAGCTTGGACGGGGAGAGCAATGAGCAGTTCTTC. The genes are TRBV5-1 and TRBJ2-1; a weak D match, TRBD2 (5 bases). Germline CDR1 is SGHRS and CDR2 is YFSETQ. V was clipped by 0 bases and J by 6 bases, with 10 bases between them. This CDR3 has 14 amino acids. The full variable domain, rest sourced from reference TRBV5-1 and TRBJ2-1, is KAGVTQTPRYLIKTRGQQVTLSCSPISGHRSVSWYQQTPGQGLQFLFEYFSETQRNKGNFPGRFSGRQFSNSRSEMNVSTLELGDSALYLCASSLDGESNEQFFGPGTRLTVL.

The chain recombines TRBV10-3 with TRBJ1-2; a weak D match, TRBD1 (5 bases). The CDR3 is 14 amino acids. CDR1 is ENHRY and CDR2 is SYGVKD in the germline V gene. Trimming took off 5 bases at V and 4 bases at J, with 14 bases between the two ends. The CDR3 DNA follows: TGTGCCATCAGTCCCCAGGCAGGGAGCTATGGCTACACCTTC. Translated: CAISPQAGSYGYTF.

Remarks on this clonotype: One base away lies a much larger clone, so this may be a sequencing read error. This is likely a read error, given that the CDR3 carries no conserved phenylalanine or tryptophan at its end. The rearrangement links TRBV11-2 to TRBJ2-7, with TRBD2 matching 12 bases. Germline loops: CDR1 SGHAT, CDR2 FQNNGV. The J segment lost 3 bases and the V segment lost 3 bases, leaving 12 bases of the junction unmatched. The CDR3 consists of 18 residues. Here the CDR3 reads CASSFDKGLAGSSYEQYC. Written as DNA, the CDR3 is TGTGCCAGCAGCTTTGATAAAGGACTAGCGGGATCTAGCTACGAGCAGTACTGC.

The V and J genes are TRBV7-8 and TRBJ2-5; 7 positions match TRBD1. The CDR3 length is 14 residues. The germline gives CDR1 SGHVS, CDR2 FQNEAQ. Trimming removed 7 bases from V and 5 bases from J; junction bases left unmatched: 10. The chain's CDR3 is CASTVDRVGETQYF. In DNA form, the CDR3 reads TGTGCCAGCACCGTCGACAGGGTTGGCGAGACCCAGTACTTC.

This chain joins TRBV12-3 or TRBV12-4 and TRBJ2-2; D not certain. Trimming shortened V by 4 bases and J by 5 bases, and 11 bases separated the two germline ends. This CDR3 contains 14 residues. The chain's CDR3 is CASSSGPETGELFF. DNA for the CDR3: TGTGCCAGCAGTTCCGGGCCCGAAACCGGGGAGCTGTTTTTT.

The CDR3 DNA is TGTGCCAGCAGGCGACTGATAGACTCCTACGAGCAGTACTTC. Encoded protein: CASRRLIDSYEQYF. V gene TRBV6-5 combines with J gene TRBJ2-7; D not certain. V was cut by 6 bases and J by 0 bases, with 12 bases left in between. CDR1 and CDR2 (germline): MNHEY, SVGAGI. The length of the CDR3 is 14 residues.

This clonotype was seen a handful of times. The chain combines TRBV6-5 with TRBJ2-1, with D possibly called TRBD1 or TRBD2 (7 bases each). Germline assignment: CDR1 MNHEY and CDR2 SVGAGI. This CDR3 contains 18 residues. V was trimmed by 1 base and J by 6 bases, leaving 22 bases between them. The CDR3 protein is CASSYYSRGGQVGNEQFF. The CDR3 region has the DNA TGTGCCAGCAGTTACTATAGCAGGGGGGGGCAAGTTGGCAATGAGCAGTTCTTC.

This chain links TRBV12-5 with TRBJ1-2; 8 nucleotides match TRBD1. Germline V lookup: CDR1 LGHNT, CDR2 FRNRAP. The trim removed 2 bases at V and 8 bases at J, leaving 13 bases unmatched. CDR3 length equals 16 residues. The CDR3 nucleotides are TGTGCTAGTGGTTTGACGCCGACAGGGGCCTTTTGGGGCTACACCTTC. Its protein product is CASGLTPTGAFWGYTF.

V is TRBV20-1 and J is TRBJ2-1; D not certain. CDR1 DFQATT and CDR2 SNEGSKA come from the germline V gene (reference sequence). V was pared by 5 bases and J by 0 bases, with 17 bases between. CDR3 length equals 16 residues. CDR3 in DNA: TGCAGTGCTCCGAGCAGAACGCATCTCTCCTACAATGAGCAGTTCTTC. Translating it yields CSAPSRTHLSYNEQFF.

The chain links TRBV12-3 or TRBV12-4 to TRBJ2-1, with TRBD1 matching 10 bases. This CDR3 is 17 amino acids long. V trimming: 6 bases; J trimming: 3 bases; junction bases outside the gene matches: 11. This CDR3 is CASRRRPGQGFYNEQFF. CDR3 nucleotides: TGTGCCAGCAGACGCCGCCCGGGACAGGGGTTCTACAATGAGCAGTTCTTC.

This clonotype occurred once. The V call is TRBV6-6, the J call TRBJ2-3; 10 positions agree with TRBD2. In germline, CDR1 is MNHNY, CDR2 SVGAGI (reference sequence). V shed 4 bases, J shed 3 bases, and the junction held 10 bases outside the gene matches. This CDR3 is built from 17 residues. The CDR3 bases are TGTGCCAGCAGTTCGACACTAGCGGGGATAGGAACAGATACGCAGTATTTT. It encodes CASSSTLAGIGTDTQYF.

V is TRBV6-6 and J is TRBJ2-4; 7 nucleotides align to TRBD2. This CDR3 is 15 amino acids long. Trimming removed 5 bases from V and 5 bases from J; junction bases left unmatched: 9. Germline CDR1 reads MNHNY; CDR2 reads SVGAGI (reference sequence). The CDR3 nucleotides read TGTGCCAGCAGTCTTGGGAGGGGAGGGGAAAACATTCAGTACTTC. It codes for CASSLGRGGENIQYF.

A note on this clonotype: An end of the junction does not agree with germline; a read error may underlie this. The V and J genes are TRBV25-1 and TRBJ2-3; 11 positions agree with TRBD2. In germline, CDR1 is MGHDK, CDR2 SYGVNS. The CDR3 has 18 residues. The CDR3 DNA reads TGTGCAAGCAGTGAATATATAGCGGGAGGGCAATCTGAAGATACGCAGTATTTT. It yields the protein CASSEYIAGGQSEDTQYF.

This clonotype was seen just once. The rearrangement joins TRBV10-3 to TRBJ2-1, with 7 bases aligning to TRBD1. The better agreement between TRBJ2-7 and the DNA end casts doubt on the J call. This CDR3 is built from 15 residues. Germline CDR1 is ENHRY and CDR2 is SYGVKD. The CDR3 bases are TGTGCCATCAGTGGGTCGGGACAGCTATACAATGAGCAGTACTTC. It translates to CAISGSGQLYNEQYF.

J is TRBJ2-1 and V is TRBV9, with 10 bases matching TRBD2. CDR1 is SGDLS and CDR2 is YYNGEE in the germline V gene. This CDR3 has 16 residues. The V segment lost 0 bases and the J segment 5 bases; nucleotides outside the gene matches: 5. This CDR3 reads CASSVASAGGNNEQFF. Here the CDR3 DNA reads TGTGCCAGCAGCGTAGCGTCAGCGGGAGGGAACAATGAGCAGTTCTTC. The whole variable domain, filled in from reference TRBV9 and TRBJ2-1, reads DSGVTQTPKHLITATGQRVTLRCSPRSGDLSVYWYQQSLDQGLQFLIQYYNGEERAKGNILERFSAQQFPDLHSELNLSSLELGDSALYFCASSVASAGGNNEQFFGPGTRLTVL.